This T cell receptor beta chain appears in the sequencing data of a study of T-cell memory formation after mild COVID-19. Study results and limitations: Contracting clones from day 15 to 85 showed balanced CD4/CD8; later expanders favored CD4+. Pre-infection memory carried some responding clones, suggesting that cross-reactive memory joined. CD4+ contracting clones were mainly CM and EM; CD8+ ones, EMRA.

The germline CDR1 and CDR2 sequences are SQVTM and ANQGSEA. The CDR3 loop spans 10 amino acids. Trimming took 8 bases from V and 2 from J, leaving 6 bases between them. Ten or more counts support this clonotype. Its antigen is currently unknown. MiXCR was run by TCRdb on the 5' RACE reads, yielding one entry per CDR3 protein. Altogether 150,000 to 200,000 distinct CDR3 sequences are present, roughly 11% being singletons, with the ten largest covering around 3.8%. Source material: PBMCs or a T cell subset sorted from them (not recorded which). The TCR was taken from a man aged 18 to 30 who had mild COVID-19 (a few samples of this study predate the infection). Cell type and time point are not known. V is TRBV29-1 and J is TRBJ2-5; tentatively, D is TRBD1 (6 bases). The CDR3 spells CSQGQETQYF. The CDR3 DNA is TGCAGCCAGGGGCAAGAGACCCAGTACTTC.